The 17 T cell receptor beta chains below come from one sample, sequenced in a study of cytomegalovirus exposure and HLA in healthy donors. Primers for the PCR totalled 60 Vbeta and 13 Jbeta. The protocol was immunoSEQ multiplex PCR, while the TCRdb copy is restricted to in-frame clones and leaves out a portion. The data show 150,000 to 200,000 clones, about four fifths seen once. Sequencing was performed on PBMCs. Source of these receptors: a woman aged 25 to 39 in good health and CMV-seropositive.

The chain recombines TRBV7-2 with TRBJ2-3, with a possible D match to TRBD2 (6 bases). Per the germline V gene, CDR1 is SGHTA and CDR2 is FQGNSA. The CDR3 length is 14 residues. V lost 0 bases, J lost 7 bases, and 11 bases lay in between. The CDR3 region is CASSLASGGNTQYF. The DNA of the CDR3 is TGTGCCAGCAGCTTAGCGTCCGGGGGTAATACGCAGTATTTT.

The chain joins TRBV6-1 to TRBJ1-1; D is unclear. The germline CDR1 and CDR2 sequences are MNHNS and SASEGT. V shed 7 bases and J shed 0 bases, with 9 bases lying between them. CDR3 length: 13 amino acids. The CDR3 sequence: CASNTVVNTEAFF. CDR3 bases: TGTGCCAGCAATACAGTCGTGAACACTGAAGCTTTCTTT.

The CDR3 region is CASSNRDSQNTEAFF. The CDR3 region has the DNA TGTGCCAGCAGCAATCGGGACAGTCAGAACACTGAAGCTTTCTTT. This chain links TRBV5-6 with TRBJ1-1; 7 bases are a match to TRBD1. Germline V CDR1 and CDR2: SGHDT, YYEEEE. Germline trimming cut 4 bases from V and 1 base from J; bases unmatched to any gene: 7. This CDR3 has 15 residues.

V is TRBV7-8 and J is TRBJ2-4; possible D gene TRBD2, 7 bases. The germline V and J ends were trimmed by 6 bases and 1 base, with 16 bases remaining between them. This CDR3 spans 16 amino acids. Per germline, CDR1 SGHVS and CDR2 FQNEAQ. The CDR3 bases are TGTGCCAGCAGTCCACTGGGGGGGCCGGCCAAAAACATTCAGTACTTC. It encodes CASSPLGGPAKNIQYF.

Note on this clone: This CDR3 is also generated by other DNA sequences in the sample. The gene calls are TRBV19 and TRBJ2-1; D perhaps matches TRBD1 (6 bases). Germline assignment: CDR1 LNHDA and CDR2 SQIVND (reference sequence). The CDR3 runs 15 residues. The V end lost 5 bases, the J end lost 0 bases, and 11 bases lay between the germline ends. CDR3 loop: CASSPDRSSYNEQFF. For the CDR3, the DNA is TGTGCCAGTAGTCCGGACAGAAGCTCCTACAATGAGCAGTTCTTC.

V is TRBV19 and J is TRBJ1-2; TRBD1 is a possible D gene (5 bases). Trimming removed 3 bases at V and 4 bases at J, with 15 bases between. The CDR3 loop spans 15 amino acids. The germline V gene encodes CDR1 LNHDA and CDR2 SQIVND (reference sequence). CDR3 amino acids: CASSIWGRAAYGYTF. The DNA for the CDR3 is TGTGCCAGTAGTATTTGGGGCAGGGCAGCCTATGGCTACACCTTC.

This sequence joins TRBV4-3 and TRBJ2-3; 10 nucleotides match TRBD2. This CDR3 comprises 16 residues. Germline lookup yields CDR1 LGHNA and CDR2 YSLEER. The V segment lost 0 bases and the J segment 4 bases; nucleotides outside the gene matches: 4. CDR3 nucleotide sequence: TGCGCCAGCAGCCAAGATCTAGCGGGAGAGGCAGATACGCAGTATTTT. Amino acid sequence: CASSQDLAGEADTQYF.

This clone was counted between two and nine times. V and J are TRBV27 and TRBJ1-5; 7 bases are shared with TRBD1. V lost 2 bases and J lost 3; bases outside the gene matches: 4. The germline gives CDR1 MNHEY, CDR2 SMNVEV (reference sequence). CDR3 size: 15 residues. The CDR3 here is CASSLRQGINQPQHF. The CDR3 nucleotides are TGTGCCAGCAGTTTAAGACAGGGAATCAATCAGCCCCAGCATTTT.

The rearrangement joins TRBV5-1 to TRBJ2-3, with 7 bases fitting TRBD2. CDR1 is SGHRS and CDR2 is YFSETQ in the germline V gene. This CDR3 is built from 13 residues. With V trimmed by 4 bases and J by 4 bases, 3 bases remained unmatched. The CDR3 region has the DNA TGCGCCAGCAGCGGGGGAGGGGCAGATACGCAGTATTTT. It encodes CASSGGGADTQYF.

The chain links TRBV27 to TRBJ2-1; weak D call: TRBD1 (6 bases). V lost 4 bases to trimming and J lost 9 bases, with 25 bases between them. CDR3 length: 17 amino acids. Germline CDR1 reads MNHEY; CDR2 reads SMNVEV (reference sequence). The chain's CDR3 is CASSSHNGGLKLVEQFF. The DNA for the CDR3 is TGTGCCAGCAGTTCCCACAATGGGGGCCTCAAGTTGGTTGAGCAGTTCTTC.

The gene calls are TRBV7-8 and TRBJ1-2; 7 bases line up with TRBD1. CDR3 length: 12 residues. Per the germline V gene, CDR1 is SGHVS and CDR2 is FQNEAQ. The trim removed 4 bases at V and 4 bases at J, leaving 0 bases unmatched. Here the CDR3 reads CASSWDSYGYTF. CDR3 coding DNA: TGTGCCAGCAGCTGGGACAGCTATGGCTACACCTTC.

The chain uses TRBV28 and TRBJ2-7; 7 bases fit TRBD2. With V trimmed by 2 bases and J by 3 bases, 13 bases remained unmatched. Germline lookup yields CDR1 MDHEN and CDR2 SYDVKM. The CDR3 covers 17 residues. CDR3: CASSLVGVAGDIYEQYF. The CDR3 DNA is TGTGCCAGCAGTTTAGTTGGAGTCGCGGGGGATATCTACGAGCAGTACTTC. Full variable domain (outside the CDR3, taken from reference TRBV28 and TRBJ2-7): DVKVTQSSRYLVKRTGEKVFLECVQDMDHENMFWYRQDPGLGLRLIYFSYDVKMKEKGDIPEGYSVSREKKERFSLILESASTNQTSMYLCASSLVGVAGDIYEQYFGPGTRLTVT.

The chain couples TRBV9 to TRBJ2-7, with a weak D call TRBD1 (5 bases). Germline CDR1 reads SGDLS; CDR2 reads YYNGEE. CDR3 length: 14 residues. Deletions cut 0 bases from V and 6 bases from J, with 13 bases between. The CDR3 spells CASSVGRASTEQYF. The CDR3 DNA is TGTGCCAGCAGCGTAGGCAGGGCATCCACCGAGCAGTACTTC.

The J gene is TRBJ2-7, the V gene TRBV5-1; TRBD1 aligns across 7 bases. The CDR3 has 13 amino acids. J was trimmed by 3 bases and V by 2 bases; bases with no gene match: 2. Germline V lookup: CDR1 SGHRS, CDR2 YFSETQ. The CDR3 DNA reads TGCGCCAGCAGCTTTACAGGGGACTACGAGCAGTACTTC. Its protein product is CASSFTGDYEQYF. Based on the CDR3 plus reference TRBV5-1 and TRBJ2-7, the full variable domain is KAGVTQTPRYLIKTRGQQVTLSCSPISGHRSVSWYQQTPGQGLQFLFEYFSETQRNKGNFPGRFSGRQFSNSRSEMNVSTLELGDSALYLCASSFTGDYEQYFGPGTRLTVT.

The rearrangement joins TRBV7-8 to TRBJ2-2, with D tentatively TRBD2 (5 bases). There are 15 residues in the CDR3. V gave up 5 bases and J gave up 4 bases, with 14 bases separating them. Germline V gives CDR1 SGHVS, CDR2 FQNEAQ. CDR3 residues: CASSPTPAATGELFF. The CDR3 DNA reads TGTGCCAGCAGCCCTACGCCAGCGGCCACCGGGGAGCTGTTTTTT.

The chain recombines TRBV30 with TRBJ2-2; 9 bases line up with TRBD1. This CDR3 has 14 amino acids. The germline CDR1 and CDR2 sequences are GTSNPN and SVGIG (reference sequence). This chain's CDR3 is CALAAGTGTGELFF. Written as DNA, the CDR3 is TGTGCTCTGGCAGCCGGGACAGGGACCGGGGAGCTGTTTTTT.

The chain joins TRBV19 to TRBJ2-3, with TRBD1 matching 8 bases. The CDR3 consists of 15 residues. From germline, CDR1 is LNHDA and CDR2 SQIVND (reference sequence). Losses at the gene ends were 3 bases for V and 4 bases for J; bases not matched to a gene: 6. CDR3 residues: CASSMGRGQADTQYF. The CDR3 region has the DNA TGTGCCAGTAGTATGGGCAGGGGGCAGGCAGATACGCAGTATTTT.